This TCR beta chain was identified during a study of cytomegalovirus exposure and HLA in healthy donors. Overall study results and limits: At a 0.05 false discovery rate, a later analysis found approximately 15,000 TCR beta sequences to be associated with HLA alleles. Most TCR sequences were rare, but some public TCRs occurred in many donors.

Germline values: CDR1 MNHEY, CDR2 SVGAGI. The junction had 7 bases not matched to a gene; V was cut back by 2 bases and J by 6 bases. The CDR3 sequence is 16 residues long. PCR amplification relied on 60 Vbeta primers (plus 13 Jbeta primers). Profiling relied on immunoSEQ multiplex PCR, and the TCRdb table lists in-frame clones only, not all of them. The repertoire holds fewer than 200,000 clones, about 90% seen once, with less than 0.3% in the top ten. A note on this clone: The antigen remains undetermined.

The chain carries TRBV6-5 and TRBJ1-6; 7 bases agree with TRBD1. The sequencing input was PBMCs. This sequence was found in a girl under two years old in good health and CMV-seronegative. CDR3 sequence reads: CASSYGRDSRNSPLHF. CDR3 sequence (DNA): TGTGCCAGCAGTTACGGCCGGGACAGTCGTAATTCACCCCTCCACTTT.